This T cell receptor beta chain was documented in a study of blood T cell repertoires in COVID-19. Overall study: The study drew acute and convalescent COVID-19 samples from the United States, Italy and Spain. Sample material is recorded as cDNA or gDNA derived from T cells, B-cell-depleted T cells, or PBMCs.

This clone came up a few times. The germline V gene encodes CDR1 MGHDK and CDR2 SYGVNS. The CDR3 is 15 residues long. The ends lost 1 base at V and 3 bases at J; junction bases unmatched: 2. As handled by the study authors: Amplification of reference gene primers provided the estimated nucleated cell counts. Assay used: immunoSEQ multiplex PCR; TCRdb lists only in-frame clones, some missing. V and J calls and clone size are copied from that table; D and trimming were computed from the DNA. The sample includes approximately 240,000 clones, about four fifths of them seen just once. Clinical histories supplied by participants themselves formed the basis of cohort assignment.

Sequencing used PBMCs or T cells enriched from blood (not recorded which). This TCR came from a woman between 40 and 55 years old with acute COVID-19. The J gene is TRBJ2-1, the V gene TRBV25-1, with 8 nucleotides matching TRBD2. The CDR3 DNA follows: TGTGCCAGCAGTGAATCGGGGGGGGACTACAATGAGCAGTTCTTC. Its protein product is CASSESGGDYNEQFF.